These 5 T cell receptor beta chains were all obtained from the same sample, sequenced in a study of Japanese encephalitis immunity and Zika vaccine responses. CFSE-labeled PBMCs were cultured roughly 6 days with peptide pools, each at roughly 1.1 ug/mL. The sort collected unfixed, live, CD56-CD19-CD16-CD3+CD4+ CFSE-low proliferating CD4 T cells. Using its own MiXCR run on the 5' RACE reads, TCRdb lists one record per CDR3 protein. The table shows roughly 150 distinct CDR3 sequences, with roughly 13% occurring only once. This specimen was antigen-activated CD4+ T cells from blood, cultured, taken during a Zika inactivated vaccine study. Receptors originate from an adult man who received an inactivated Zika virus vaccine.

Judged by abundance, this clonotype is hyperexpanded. The CDR3 coding sequence is TGTGCCAGCAGCTTGAGGACGCTAGGCACAGATACGCAGTATTTT. It translates to CASSLRTLGTDTQYF. This chain connects TRBV7-8 to TRBJ2-3, with D unresolved. The CDR3 loop spans 15 amino acids. CDR1 and CDR2 from the germline V gene are SGHVS and FQNEAQ. V was pared by 3 bases and J by 1 base, with 11 bases between.

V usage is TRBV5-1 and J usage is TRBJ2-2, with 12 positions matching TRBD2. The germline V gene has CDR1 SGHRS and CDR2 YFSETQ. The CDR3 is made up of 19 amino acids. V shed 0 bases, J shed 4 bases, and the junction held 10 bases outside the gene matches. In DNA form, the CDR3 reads TGCGCCAGCAGCTTGGGGGCTAGCGGGGGGGCCGGCCCCACCGGGGAGCTGTTTTTT. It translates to CASSLGASGGAGPTGELFF.

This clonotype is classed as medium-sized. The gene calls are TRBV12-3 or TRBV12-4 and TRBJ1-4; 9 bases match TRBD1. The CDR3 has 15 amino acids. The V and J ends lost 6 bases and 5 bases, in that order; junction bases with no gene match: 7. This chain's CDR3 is CASSRKTGGNEKLFF. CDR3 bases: TGTGCCAGCAGCCGAAAGACAGGGGGAAATGAAAAACTGTTTTTT.

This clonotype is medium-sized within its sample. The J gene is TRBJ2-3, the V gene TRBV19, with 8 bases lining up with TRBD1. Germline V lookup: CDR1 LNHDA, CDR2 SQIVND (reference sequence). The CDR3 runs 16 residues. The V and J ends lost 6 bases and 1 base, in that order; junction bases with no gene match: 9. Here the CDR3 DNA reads TGTGCCAGTAGCCTTTCACAGGGGGAAGGCACAGATACGCAGTATTTT. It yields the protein CASSLSQGEGTDTQYF.

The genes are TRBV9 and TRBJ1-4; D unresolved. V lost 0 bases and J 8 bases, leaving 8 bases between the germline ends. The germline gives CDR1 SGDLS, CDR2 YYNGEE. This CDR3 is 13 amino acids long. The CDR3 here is CASSVAPWEKLFF. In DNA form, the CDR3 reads TGTGCCAGCAGCGTAGCTCCGTGGGAAAAACTGTTTTTT.